These 28 T cell receptor beta chains were sequenced from one sample in a study of blood T cell repertoires in COVID-19. Method: immunoSEQ multiplex PCR; TCRdb's copy keeps in-frame clones and lacks some. Of approximately 210,000 clones detected, 89% appear once; the ten largest clones hold approximately 7.6%. Input material: PBMCs or T cells enriched from blood (not recorded which). The origin of the receptors is a woman under 30 who had recovered from COVID-19.

V is TRBV10-3 and J is TRBJ2-7; 8 nucleotides agree with TRBD1. V shed 4 bases and J 5 bases; nucleotides not matched to a gene: 10. In germline, CDR1 is ENHRY, CDR2 SYGVKD. There are 15 residues in the CDR3. CDR3 protein: CAISASGQGFHEQYF. The DNA of the CDR3 is TGTGCCATCAGTGCATCAGGACAGGGATTCCACGAGCAGTACTTC.

This chain connects TRBV4-1 to TRBJ2-7, with D perhaps TRBD1 (5 bases). The CDR3 extends over 15 amino acids. With 0 bases removed from V and 3 bases from J, the gap between germline ends came to 12 bases. CDR1 is MGHRA, CDR2 YSYEKL, per germline. CDR3 nucleotide sequence: TGCGCCAGCAGCCAAGATCGGAACAGGAACTACGAGCAGTACTTC. This codes for CASSQDRNRNYEQYF.

The chain recombines TRBV7-8 with TRBJ2-1, with a weak D call TRBD1 (5 bases). Per the germline V gene, CDR1 is SGHVS and CDR2 is FQNEAQ. V shed 3 bases and J shed 1 base, with 10 bases lying between them. The CDR3 consists of 15 residues. The CDR3 region has the DNA TGTGCCAGCAGCTTGCGACAGAAATCCTACAATGAGCAGTTCTTC. Residues: CASSLRQKSYNEQFF. Variable domain in full (rest from reference TRBV7-8 and TRBJ2-1): GAGVSQSPRYKVAKRGQDVALRCDPISGHVSLFWYQQALGQGPEFLTYFQNEAQLDKSGLPSDRFFAERPEGSVSTLKIQRTQQEDSAVYLCASSLRQKSYNEQFFGPGTRLTVL.

The V and J genes are TRBV12-5 and TRBJ2-5, with D possibly being TRBD2 (7 bases). This CDR3 comprises 15 residues. V was clipped by 5 bases and J by 5 bases, with 18 bases between them. Germline CDR1 LGHNT, CDR2 FRNRAP. The DNA for the CDR3 is TGTGCTAGTGGTGCAGTCGGGGGGCGCCCGGAGACCCAGTACTTC. It codes for CASGAVGGRPETQYF.

This chain joins TRBV19 and TRBJ2-7; tentatively, D is TRBD1 (6 bases). Germline V lookup: CDR1 LNHDA, CDR2 SQIVND (reference sequence). CDR3 size: 13 residues. Trimming removed 8 bases from V and 4 bases from J, with 15 bases in between. DNA of the CDR3: TGTGCCAGTTCCCCAGGACAGTCTTACGAGCAGTACTTC. Amino acids: CASSPGQSYEQYF. The full variable domain, rest sourced from reference TRBV19 and TRBJ2-7, is DGGITQSPKYLFRKEGQNVTLSCEQNLNHDAMYWYRQDPGQGLRLIYYSQIVNDFQKGDIAEGYSVSREKKESFPLTVTSAQKNPTAFYLCASSPGQSYEQYFGPGTRLTVT.

The chain carries TRBV30 and TRBJ1-4; D not resolved. Germline V gene sequence: CDR1 GTSNPN, CDR2 SVGIG (reference sequence). The CDR3 is 15 amino acids. Trimming removed 2 bases from V and 5 bases from J, with 15 bases in between. CDR3 sequence: CAWSSGLQENEKLFF. The DNA for the CDR3 is TGTGCCTGGAGTAGTGGTCTCCAGGAAAATGAAAAACTGTTTTTT. The full variable domain, with the rest looked up from reference TRBV30 and TRBJ1-4, is SQTIHQWPATLVQPVGSPLSLECTVEGTSNPNLYWYRQAAGRGLQLLFYSVGIGQISSEVPQNLSASRPQDRQFILSSKKLLLSDSGFYLCAWSSGLQENEKLFFGSGTQLSVL.

The genes are TRBV27 and TRBJ2-3; 12 bases are shared with TRBD1. Germline V gene lookup returns CDR1 MNHEY and CDR2 SMNVEV (reference sequence). CDR3 length: 19 residues. V shed 0 bases and J 4 bases; nucleotides not matched to a gene: 11. CDR3 protein: CASSLSGQGAGNRADTQYF. In DNA form, the CDR3 reads TGTGCCAGCAGTTTATCGGGACAGGGGGCTGGTAACCGGGCAGATACGCAGTATTTT.

The chain couples TRBV5-1 to TRBJ2-5; 8 bases fit TRBD2. Per germline, CDR1 SGHRS and CDR2 YFSETQ. The CDR3 spans 14 residues. V shed 2 bases, J shed 4 bases, and the junction held 4 bases outside the gene matches. The CDR3 loop is CASSFGGARETQYF. The CDR3 nucleotides read TGCGCCAGCAGCTTCGGGGGGGCCCGAGAGACCCAGTACTTC.

The chain combines TRBV15 with TRBJ2-1; 9 bases fit TRBD1. This CDR3 comprises 14 residues. V trimming: 3 bases; J trimming: 7 bases; junction bases outside the gene matches: 4. Germline V gene data show CDR1 as LNHNV and CDR2 as YYDKDF (reference sequence). This chain's CDR3 is CATSRRTGENEQFF. The CDR3 nucleotides read TGTGCCACCAGCAGGCGGACAGGGGAGAATGAGCAGTTCTTC.

The J gene is TRBJ2-1, the V gene TRBV9, with 8 bases identical to TRBD2. Trimming at V came to 3 bases and at J to 12 bases, leaving 17 bases not matched to a gene. Germline assignment: CDR1 SGDLS and CDR2 YYNGEE. The CDR3 spans 16 residues. CDR3 loop: CASSAPSGTPGGGQFF. The CDR3 nucleotides read TGTGCCAGCAGCGCCCCTTCCGGGACACCCGGGGGGGGGCAGTTCTTC. Together with reference TRBV9 and TRBJ2-1, the CDR3 gives the full variable domain: DSGVTQTPKHLITATGQRVTLRCSPRSGDLSVYWYQQSLDQGLQFLIQYYNGEERAKGNILERFSAQQFPDLHSELNLSSLELGDSALYFCASSAPSGTPGGGQFFGPGTRLTVL.

The chain joins TRBV6-1 to TRBJ1-1; D is uncertain. The CDR3 is made up of 15 amino acids. Germline V gene data show CDR1 as MNHNS and CDR2 as SASEGT. The V gene lost 2 bases and the J gene lost 0 bases, with 10 bases spanning the gap. In DNA, the CDR3 is TGTGCCAGCAGTGAACAGGTGCACATGAACACTGAAGCTTTCTTT. It translates to CASSEQVHMNTEAFF.

The CDR3 nucleotides read TGTGCCAGCAGCTTGGAAGGGCCCGACAGGGTTTGGGCCAAAAACATTCAGTACTTC. It is translated as CASSLEGPDRVWAKNIQYF. This chain joins TRBV5-4 and TRBJ2-4; 7 positions match TRBD1. In germline, CDR1 is SGHNT, CDR2 YYREEE (reference sequence). The length of the CDR3 is 19 residues. Trimming took 0 bases from V and 1 from J; bases not matched to a gene: 13.

The genes are TRBV7-6 and TRBJ2-1, with 14 bases lining up with TRBD2. V lost 5 bases and J lost 4; bases outside the gene matches: 13. CDR3 length: 19 residues. Germline CDR1 and CDR2: SGHVS and FNYEAQ. The CDR3 DNA reads TGTGCCAGCAGCCACGGACTAGCGGGGGGATCTTTAGGGTACAATGAGCAGTTCTTC. Amino acids: CASSHGLAGGSLGYNEQFF.

This clone has just a few counts. V is TRBV30 and J is TRBJ1-2, with 7 bases that match TRBD1. The ends lost 2 bases at V and 7 bases at J; junction bases unmatched: 4. This CDR3 contains 12 residues. CDR1 GTSNPN and CDR2 SVGIG come from the germline V gene (reference sequence). The CDR3 here is CAWSTGAIGYTF. The DNA for the CDR3 is TGTGCCTGGAGTACAGGGGCGATTGGCTACACCTTC.

V gene TRBV11-2 combines with J gene TRBJ1-3; D uncertain. The CDR3 has 15 amino acids. CDR1 is SGHAT, CDR2 FQNNGV, per germline. The ends were cut back, 2 bases at V and 4 bases at J, with 12 bases in the middle. The CDR3 DNA follows: TGTGCCAGCAGCTTAAGTTTCGGTCCCGGAAACACCATATATTTT. Amino acid sequence: CASSLSFGPGNTIYF.

This chain uses TRBV18 with TRBJ1-4, with unresolved D. The CDR3 length is 16 residues. CDR1 is KGHSH and CDR2 is LQKENI in the germline V gene. V was cut by 3 bases and J by 5 bases, with 16 bases left in between. The CDR3 bases are TGTGCCAGCTCACCGGCGGGTGGAGTTGGCAATGAAAAACTGTTTTTT. Translating it yields CASSPAGGVGNEKLFF.

In regard to this clone: The same CDR3 also results from other DNA sequences found in this sample. The chain is built from TRBV24-1 and TRBJ1-1; 11 nucleotides agree with TRBD1. The V gene's germline CDR1 is KGHDR and CDR2 SFDVKD. CDR3 size: 15 residues. After removal of 8 bases from V and 3 bases from J, the junction contained 7 bases not matched to a gene. In nucleotides, the CDR3 is TGTGCCACCAACGGACAGGGGGCTCGCTACACTGAAGCTTTCTTT. This gives the protein CATNGQGARYTEAFF.

The rearrangement joins TRBV30 to TRBJ2-3; TRBD1 might be the D (6 bases). Trimming removed 0 bases from V and 7 bases from J, with 8 bases in between. From germline, CDR1 is GTSNPN and CDR2 SVGIG (reference sequence). This CDR3 comprises 12 residues. CDR3 DNA: TGTGCCTGGAGTGTAGGACAGTATACGCAGTATTTT. It translates to CAWSVGQYTQYF. The full variable domain, in which reference TRBV30 and TRBJ2-3 provide the parts outside the CDR3, is SQTIHQWPATLVQPVGSPLSLECTVEGTSNPNLYWYRQAAGRGLQLLFYSVGIGQISSEVPQNLSASRPQDRQFILSSKKLLLSDSGFYLCAWSVGQYTQYFGPGTRLTVL.

The chain carries TRBV5-6 and TRBJ1-1; D possibly corresponds to TRBD1 (6 bases). V was pared by 6 bases and J by 4 bases, with 13 bases between. From germline, CDR1 is SGHDT and CDR2 YYEEEE. The CDR3 spans 13 residues. CDR3 sequence (DNA): TGTGCCAGCACCCCGACAGGTGGCACTGAAGCTTTCTTT. It codes for CASTPTGGTEAFF.

The chain recombines TRBV5-1 with TRBJ1-1; D unresolved. The V and J ends lost 1 base and 8 bases respectively, with 12 bases between them. Per the germline V gene, CDR1 is SGHRS and CDR2 is YFSETQ. This CDR3 comprises 13 residues. The CDR3 spells CASSLSTGVEAFF. CDR3 coding DNA: TGCGCCAGCAGCTTGTCCACCGGGGTCGAAGCTTTCTTT. The full variable domain, with the rest looked up from reference TRBV5-1 and TRBJ1-1, is KAGVTQTPRYLIKTRGQQVTLSCSPISGHRSVSWYQQTPGQGLQFLFEYFSETQRNKGNFPGRFSGRQFSNSRSEMNVSTLELGDSALYLCASSLSTGVEAFFGQGTRLTVV.

The gene calls are TRBV5-5 and TRBJ1-2; 7 nucleotides agree with TRBD1. The CDR3 length is 13 residues. Germline V CDR1 and CDR2: SGHKS, YYEKEE (reference sequence). The J segment lost 7 bases and the V segment lost 0 bases, leaving 3 bases of the junction unmatched. CDR3 nucleotides: TGTGCCAGCAGCTTGGTGGCAGGGGGTGGCTACACCTTC. It specifies CASSLVAGGGYTF.

CDR3 nucleotides: TGTGCCAGCAGAAAAGGGGGGGATAGCAATCAGCCCCAGCATTTT. Its translation is CASRKGGDSNQPQHF. V is TRBV28 and J is TRBJ1-5, with TRBD1 as a possible D gene (6 bases). The germline V and J ends were trimmed by 6 bases and 0 bases, with 12 bases remaining between them. The CDR3 runs 15 residues. Germline V gene data show CDR1 as MDHEN and CDR2 as SYDVKM. The full variable domain, with the rest looked up from reference TRBV28 and TRBJ1-5, is DVKVTQSSRYLVKRTGEKVFLECVQDMDHENMFWYRQDPGLGLRLIYFSYDVKMKEKGDIPEGYSVSREKKERFSLILESASTNQTSMYLCASRKGGDSNQPQHFGDGTRLSIL.

This clone was recorded only once. The V call is TRBV11-2, the J call TRBJ2-1; no clear D gene. The CDR3 length is 13 residues. V lost 2 bases and J lost 8, with 10 bases in between. From germline, CDR1 is SGHAT and CDR2 FQNNGV. As DNA, the CDR3 is TGTGCCAGCAGCTTAATGGCAGTGTATGAGCAGTTCTTC. Its translation is CASSLMAVYEQFF. Looking up the rest from reference TRBV11-2 and TRBJ2-1 gives the full variable domain: EAGVAQSPRYKIIEKRQSVAFWCNPISGHATLYWYQQILGQGPKLLIQFQNNGVVDDSQLPKDRFSAERLKGVDSTLKIQPAKLEDSAVYLCASSLMAVYEQFFGPGTRLTVL.

This rearrangement joins TRBV10-3 to TRBJ1-2; 8 bases align to TRBD1. The CDR3 covers 17 residues. Germline V gene data show CDR1 as ENHRY and CDR2 as SYGVKD. Trimming cost V 4 bases and J 5 bases; bases outside gene matches: 15. The CDR3 spells CAISASSSTGALYGYTF. The CDR3 nucleotides read TGTGCCATCAGTGCCTCAAGCTCGACAGGGGCCCTTTATGGCTACACCTTC.

This sequence joins TRBV7-2 and TRBJ2-2, with TRBD1 matching 7 bases. With 5 bases clipped from V and 6 bases from J, the junction kept 3 bases outside the gene matches. CDR3 size: 13 residues. Germline V CDR1 and CDR2: SGHTA, FQGNSA. The CDR3 is CASSRQGSGELFF. The CDR3 DNA follows: TGTGCCAGCAGCCGACAGGGATCCGGGGAGCTGTTTTTT.

This sequence joins TRBV6-1 and TRBJ1-4; 7 nucleotides align to TRBD1. This CDR3 has 17 amino acids. V lost 1 base and J lost 2; bases outside the gene matches: 7. CDR1 and CDR2 from the germline V gene are MNHNS and SASEGT. CDR3 in DNA: TGTGCCAGCAGTGAAGGCAGGGGGAGATCTACTAATGAAAAACTGTTTTTT. The encoded protein is CASSEGRGRSTNEKLFF.

V and J are TRBV3-1 (or the pseudogene TRBV3-2) and TRBJ2-7, with a tentative D call TRBD2 (5 bases). Germline loops: CDR1 LGHDT, CDR2 YNNKEL (reference sequence). The CDR3 has 14 amino acids. The ends were cut back, 4 bases at V and 7 bases at J, with 17 bases in the middle. Here the CDR3 reads CASSRRTESGEQYF. For the CDR3, the DNA is TGTGCCAGCAGCCGACGGACCGAATCGGGGGAGCAGTACTTC.

The CDR3 here is CASSRKGGTDTQYF. As DNA, the CDR3 is TGTGCCAGCAGCCGCAAAGGGGGCACAGATACGCAGTATTTT. The rearrangement uses TRBV3-1 (or the pseudogene TRBV3-2) and TRBJ2-3, with D perhaps TRBD1 (5 bases). CDR3 length equals 14 residues. Trimming left V 4 bases short and J 1 base short, with 9 bases between. The germline gives CDR1 LGHDT, CDR2 YNNKEL (reference sequence).